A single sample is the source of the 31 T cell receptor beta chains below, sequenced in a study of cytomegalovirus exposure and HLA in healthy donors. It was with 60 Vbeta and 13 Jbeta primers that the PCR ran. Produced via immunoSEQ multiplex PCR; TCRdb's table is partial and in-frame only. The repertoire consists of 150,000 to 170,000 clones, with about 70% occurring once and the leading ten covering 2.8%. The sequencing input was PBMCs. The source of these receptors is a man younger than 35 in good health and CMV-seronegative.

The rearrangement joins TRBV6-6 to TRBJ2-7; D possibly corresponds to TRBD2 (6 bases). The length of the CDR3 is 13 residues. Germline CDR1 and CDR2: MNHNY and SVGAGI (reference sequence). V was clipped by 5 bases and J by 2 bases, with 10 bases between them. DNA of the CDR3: TGTGCCAGCAGTCGGGACTGGCCCTACGAGCAGTACTTC. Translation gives CASSRDWPYEQYF.

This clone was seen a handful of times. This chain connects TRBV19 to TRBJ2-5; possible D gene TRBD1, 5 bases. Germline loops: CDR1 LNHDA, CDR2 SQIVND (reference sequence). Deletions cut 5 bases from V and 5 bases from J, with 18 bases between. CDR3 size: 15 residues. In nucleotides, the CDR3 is TGTGCCAGTAGTCCGCGGCAGGGTGCGTTGGAGACCCAGTACTTC. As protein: CASSPRQGALETQYF.

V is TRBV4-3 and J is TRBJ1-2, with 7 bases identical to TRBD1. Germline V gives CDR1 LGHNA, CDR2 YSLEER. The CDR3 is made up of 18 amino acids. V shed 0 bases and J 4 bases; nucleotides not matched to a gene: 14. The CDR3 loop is CASSQDIGGGTASYGYTF. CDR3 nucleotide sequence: TGCGCCAGCAGCCAAGATATCGGTGGCGGGACAGCGAGCTATGGCTACACCTTC.

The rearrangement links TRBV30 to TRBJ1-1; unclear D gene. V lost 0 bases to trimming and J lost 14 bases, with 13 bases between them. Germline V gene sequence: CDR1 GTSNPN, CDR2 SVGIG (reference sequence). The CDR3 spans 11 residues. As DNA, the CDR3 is TGTGCCTGGAGTGTGCCCCGGGATTTATTCTTT. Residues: CAWSVPRDLFF.

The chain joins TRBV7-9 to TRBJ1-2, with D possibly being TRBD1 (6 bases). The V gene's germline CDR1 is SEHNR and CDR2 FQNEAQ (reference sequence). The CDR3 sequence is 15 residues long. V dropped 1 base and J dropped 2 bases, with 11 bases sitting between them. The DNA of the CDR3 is TGTGCCAGCAGCTTAGTAAACAGGGCGAACTATGGCTACACCTTC. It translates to CASSLVNRANYGYTF.

Written as DNA, the CDR3 is TGTGCCAGCAGCCAAGGAGGGACAGATCAGTTCTTC. Translation: CASSQGGTDQFF. The genes are TRBV2 and TRBJ2-1, with D perhaps TRBD1 (7 bases). V was cut by 6 bases and J by 13 bases, with 16 bases left in between. Germline CDR1 and CDR2: SNHLY and FYNNEI. This CDR3 spans 12 amino acids.

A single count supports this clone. The CDR3 loop reads CASSPWGQGGYGYTF. The DNA for the CDR3 is TGTGCCAGCAGCCCCTGGGGACAGGGTGGCTATGGCTACACCTTC. The rearrangement uses TRBV7-9 and TRBJ1-2; the match to TRBD1 covers 9 bases. Germline CDR1 SEHNR, CDR2 FQNEAQ (reference sequence). The J segment lost 4 bases and the V segment lost 5 bases, leaving 8 bases of the junction unmatched. The CDR3 runs to 15 residues.

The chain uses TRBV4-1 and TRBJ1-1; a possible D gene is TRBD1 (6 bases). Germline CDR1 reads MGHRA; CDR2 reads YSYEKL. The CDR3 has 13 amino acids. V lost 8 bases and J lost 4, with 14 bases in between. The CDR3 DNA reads TGCGCCAGCCGGGGACAAATGGGCACTGAAGCTTTCTTT. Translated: CASRGQMGTEAFF.

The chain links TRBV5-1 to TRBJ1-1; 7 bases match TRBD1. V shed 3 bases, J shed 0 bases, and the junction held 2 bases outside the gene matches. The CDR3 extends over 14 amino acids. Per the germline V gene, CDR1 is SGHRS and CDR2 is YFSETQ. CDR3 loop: CASSWGQMNTEAFF. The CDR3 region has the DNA TGCGCCAGCAGCTGGGGACAGATGAACACTGAAGCTTTCTTT.

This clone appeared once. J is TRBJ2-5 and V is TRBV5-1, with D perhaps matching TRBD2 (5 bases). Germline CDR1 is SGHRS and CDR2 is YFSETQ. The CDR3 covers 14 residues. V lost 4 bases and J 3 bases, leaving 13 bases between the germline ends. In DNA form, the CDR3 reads TGCGCCAGCAGCCAAGGTCCCGGGGAAGAGACCCAGTACTTC. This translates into CASSQGPGEETQYF. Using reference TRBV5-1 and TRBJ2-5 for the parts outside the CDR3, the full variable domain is KAGVTQTPRYLIKTRGQQVTLSCSPISGHRSVSWYQQTPGQGLQFLFEYFSETQRNKGNFPGRFSGRQFSNSRSEMNVSTLELGDSALYLCASSQGPGEETQYFGPGTRLLVL.

The CDR3 protein is CASSLTSSGGKNEQFF. The CDR3 coding sequence is TGTGCCAGCAGCTTAACAAGCAGCGGGGGAAAGAATGAGCAGTTCTTC. V gene TRBV7-6 combines with J gene TRBJ2-1; 8 bases agree with TRBD2. Germline CDR1 SGHVS, CDR2 FNYEAQ. V was pared by 2 bases and J by 7 bases, with 10 bases of the junction left unmatched. The CDR3 is 16 amino acids.

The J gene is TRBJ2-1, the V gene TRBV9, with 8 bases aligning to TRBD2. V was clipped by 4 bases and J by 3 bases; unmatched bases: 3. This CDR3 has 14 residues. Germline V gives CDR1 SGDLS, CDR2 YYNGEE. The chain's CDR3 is CASSLAGGYNEQFF. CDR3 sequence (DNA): TGTGCCAGCAGCCTCGCGGGAGGCTACAATGAGCAGTTCTTC.

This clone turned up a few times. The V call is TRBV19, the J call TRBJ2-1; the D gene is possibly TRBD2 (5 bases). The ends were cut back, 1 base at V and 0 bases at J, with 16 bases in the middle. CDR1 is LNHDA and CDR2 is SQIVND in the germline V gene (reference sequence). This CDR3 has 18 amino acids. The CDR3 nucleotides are TGTGCCAGTAGTATAGGGTGGTCGAGCGGCCGCTCCTACAATGAGCAGTTCTTC. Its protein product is CASSIGWSSGRSYNEQFF.

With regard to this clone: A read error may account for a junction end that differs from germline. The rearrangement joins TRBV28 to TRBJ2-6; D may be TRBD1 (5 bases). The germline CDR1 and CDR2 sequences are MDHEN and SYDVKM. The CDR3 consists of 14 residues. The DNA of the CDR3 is TGTGCCAGCCGCAGCAACTCTGGGGCCAACGGCCTGACTTTC. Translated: CASRSNSGANGLTF.

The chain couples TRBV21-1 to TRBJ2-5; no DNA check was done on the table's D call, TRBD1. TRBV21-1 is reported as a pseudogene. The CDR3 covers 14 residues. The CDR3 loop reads CASSKVQGRETQYF. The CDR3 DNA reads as TGTGCCAGCAGCAAAGTGCAGGGGCGGGAGACCCAGTACTTC.

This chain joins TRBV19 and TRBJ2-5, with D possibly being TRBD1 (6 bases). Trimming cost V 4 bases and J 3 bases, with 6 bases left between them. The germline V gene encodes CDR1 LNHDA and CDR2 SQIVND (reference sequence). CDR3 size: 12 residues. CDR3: CASSNREETQYF. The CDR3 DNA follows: TGTGCCAGTAGTAACAGGGAAGAGACCCAGTACTTC. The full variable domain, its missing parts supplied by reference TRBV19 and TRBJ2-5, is DGGITQSPKYLFRKEGQNVTLSCEQNLNHDAMYWYRQDPGQGLRLIYYSQIVNDFQKGDIAEGYSVSREKKESFPLTVTSAQKNPTAFYLCASSNREETQYFGPGTRLLVL.

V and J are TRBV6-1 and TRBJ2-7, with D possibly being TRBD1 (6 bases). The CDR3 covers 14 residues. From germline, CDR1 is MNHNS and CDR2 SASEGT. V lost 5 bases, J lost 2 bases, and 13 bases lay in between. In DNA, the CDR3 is TGTGCCAGCAGTCCCGGGACAAACCCCTACGAGCAGTACGTC. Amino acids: CASSPGTNPYEQYV.

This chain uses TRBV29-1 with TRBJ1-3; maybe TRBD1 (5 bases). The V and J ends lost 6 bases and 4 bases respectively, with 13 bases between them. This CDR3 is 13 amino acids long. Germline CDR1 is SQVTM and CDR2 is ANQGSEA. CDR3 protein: CSVIDSLGNTIYF. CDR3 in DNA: TGCAGCGTGATCGACAGTCTAGGAAACACCATATATTTT.

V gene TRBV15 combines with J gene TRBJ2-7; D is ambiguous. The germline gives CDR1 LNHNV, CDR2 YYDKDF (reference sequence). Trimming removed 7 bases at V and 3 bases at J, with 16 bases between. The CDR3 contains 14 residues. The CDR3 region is CATTLGAAFYEQYV. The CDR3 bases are TGTGCCACCACCCTCGGAGCCGCCTTCTACGAGCAGTACGTC.

The CDR3 sequence: CASSTHLRPGQGTGELFF. The CDR3 nucleotides are TGTGCCAGCAGCACCCACCTCCGTCCAGGACAGGGCACCGGGGAGCTGTTTTTT. V usage is TRBV9 and J usage is TRBJ2-2, with 8 positions matching TRBD1. Trimming cost V 4 bases and J 4 bases; bases outside gene matches: 15. The germline V gene has CDR1 SGDLS and CDR2 YYNGEE. The CDR3 is 18 amino acids.

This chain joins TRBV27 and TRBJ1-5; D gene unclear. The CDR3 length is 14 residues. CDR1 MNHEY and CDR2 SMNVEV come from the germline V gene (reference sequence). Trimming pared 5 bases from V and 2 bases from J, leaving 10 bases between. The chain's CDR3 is CASSPRLGNQPQHF. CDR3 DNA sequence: TGTGCCAGCAGTCCCCGGTTGGGCAATCAGCCCCAGCATTTT.

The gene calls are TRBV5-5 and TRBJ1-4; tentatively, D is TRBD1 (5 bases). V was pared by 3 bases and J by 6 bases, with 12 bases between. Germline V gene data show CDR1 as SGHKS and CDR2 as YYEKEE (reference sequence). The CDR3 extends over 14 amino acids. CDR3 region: CASSWAGRDEKLFF. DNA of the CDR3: TGTGCCAGCAGCTGGGCAGGGAGGGATGAAAAACTGTTTTTT.

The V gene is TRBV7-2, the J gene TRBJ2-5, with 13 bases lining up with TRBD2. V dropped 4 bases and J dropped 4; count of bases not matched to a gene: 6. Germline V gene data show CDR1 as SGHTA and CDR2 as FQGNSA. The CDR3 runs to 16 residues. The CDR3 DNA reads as TGTGCCAGCAGCTCCTGGACTAGCGGGGGTGGAGAGACCCAGTACTTC. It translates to CASSSWTSGGGETQYF.

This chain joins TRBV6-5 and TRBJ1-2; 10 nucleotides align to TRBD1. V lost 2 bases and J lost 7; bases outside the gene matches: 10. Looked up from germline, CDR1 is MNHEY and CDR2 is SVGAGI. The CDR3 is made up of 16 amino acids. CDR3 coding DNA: TGTGCCAGCAGTTACCGCCGGGACAGGGGCCCTCTTGGCTACACCTTC. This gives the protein CASSYRRDRGPLGYTF.

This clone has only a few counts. The DNA of the CDR3 is TGTGCCAGCAGCTTTCAGGCCTCCTACGAGCAGTACGTC. Its translation is CASSFQASYEQYV. The chain recombines TRBV5-6 with TRBJ2-7; D unresolved. CDR1 SGHDT and CDR2 YYEEEE come from the germline V gene. Between the trimmed V and J ends, which lost 2 bases and 0 bases, there was a span of 6 bases. There are 13 residues in the CDR3.

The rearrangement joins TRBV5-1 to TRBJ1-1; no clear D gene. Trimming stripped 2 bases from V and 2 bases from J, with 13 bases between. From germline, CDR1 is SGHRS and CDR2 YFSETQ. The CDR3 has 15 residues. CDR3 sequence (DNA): TGCGCCAGCAGCTTCCTTCCGGGAACAAACACTGAAGCTTTCTTT. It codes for CASSFLPGTNTEAFF.

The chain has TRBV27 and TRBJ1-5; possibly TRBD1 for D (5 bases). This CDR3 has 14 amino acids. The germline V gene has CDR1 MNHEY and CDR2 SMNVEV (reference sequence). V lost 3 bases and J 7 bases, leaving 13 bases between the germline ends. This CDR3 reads CASSLLGVNQPQHF. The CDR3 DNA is TGTGCCAGCAGTTTGTTAGGGGTTAACCAGCCCCAGCATTTT.

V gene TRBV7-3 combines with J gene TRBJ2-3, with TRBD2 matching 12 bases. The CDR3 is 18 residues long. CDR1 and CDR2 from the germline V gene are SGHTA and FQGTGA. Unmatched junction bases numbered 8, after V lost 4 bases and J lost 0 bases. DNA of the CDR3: TGTGCCAGCAGCTCCTACCTCGGACTAGCGGGAAGCACAGATACGCAGTATTTT. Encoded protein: CASSSYLGLAGSTDTQYF.

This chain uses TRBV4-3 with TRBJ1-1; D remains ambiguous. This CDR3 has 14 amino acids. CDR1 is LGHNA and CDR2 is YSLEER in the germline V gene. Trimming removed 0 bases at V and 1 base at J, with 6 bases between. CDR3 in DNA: TGCGCCAGCAGCCAAGAAGGCGGGAACACTGAAGCTTTCTTT. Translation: CASSQEGGNTEAFF.

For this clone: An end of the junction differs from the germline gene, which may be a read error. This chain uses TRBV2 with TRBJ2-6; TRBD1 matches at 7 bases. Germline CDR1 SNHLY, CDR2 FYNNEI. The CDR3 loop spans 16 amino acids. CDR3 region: CASSGTGGSGANGLTF. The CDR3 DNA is TGTGCCAGCAGTGGGACAGGAGGCTCTGGGGCCAACGGCCTGACTTTC.

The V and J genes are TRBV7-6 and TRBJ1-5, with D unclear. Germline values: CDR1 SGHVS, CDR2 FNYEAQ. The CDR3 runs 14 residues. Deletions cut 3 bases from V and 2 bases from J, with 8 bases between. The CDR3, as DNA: TGTGCCAGCAGCTTGGGCCAGGGCAATCAGCCCCAGCATTTT. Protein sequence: CASSLGQGNQPQHF.